The next 13 T cell receptor beta chains were all read from a single sample in a study of Ad26.COV2.S vaccination and SARS-CoV-2 variants. Produced via immunoSEQ multiplex PCR; TCRdb's table is partial and in-frame only. The data show roughly 700,000 clones, roughly nine tenths seen once. Indicated treatment: 15 to 20 received Ad26.COV2.S at low or high dose, single or two shots; about 5 received placebo; per-sample allocation not given. The samples were gathered on day 63 after the first injection of vaccine or placebo. The sequenced sample was peripheral blood, obtained in a trial of Ad26.COV2.S vaccine versus placebo. All receptors come from a person aged 18-60 years who received the Ad26.COV2.S COVID-19 vaccine or a placebo.

The chain employs TRBV7-8 and TRBJ1-5, with 9 bases aligning to TRBD1. This CDR3 has 15 residues. Germline CDR1 SGHVS, CDR2 FQNEAQ. The V gene end was trimmed by 5 bases and the J gene end by 6 bases; junction bases not matched to a gene: 8. In DNA form, the CDR3 reads TGTGCCAGCAGCAAAGGGACAGGGAACGGTCAGCCCCAGCATTTT. Translating it yields CASSKGTGNGQPQHF. The entire variable domain, with the rest obtained from reference TRBV7-8 and TRBJ1-5, is as follows: GAGVSQSPRYKVAKRGQDVALRCDPISGHVSLFWYQQALGQGPEFLTYFQNEAQLDKSGLPSDRFFAERPEGSVSTLKIQRTQQEDSAVYLCASSKGTGNGQPQHFGDGTRLSIL.

The chain uses TRBV21-1 and TRBJ2-1; the table's D call, TRBD2, has no DNA check behind it. TRBV21-1 is a pseudogene. The CDR3 sequence is 12 residues long. The CDR3: CASRSSPNEQFF. CDR3 sequence (DNA): TGTGCCAGCAGATCTAGTCCGAATGAGCAGTTCTTC.

The chain's CDR3 is CASSPRDQSTDTQYF. CDR3 nucleotides: TGTGCCAGCTCACCTCGGGACCAGAGCACAGATACGCAGTATTTT. The chain carries TRBV18 and TRBJ2-3; either TRBD1 or TRBD2 may supply D (5 bases each). The CDR3 runs 15 residues. CDR1 and CDR2 (germline): KGHSH, LQKENI. V lost 3 bases to trimming and J lost 0 bases, with 10 bases between them.

The gene calls are TRBV12-3 or TRBV12-4 and TRBJ2-2; no reliable D call. The V end lost 7 bases, the J end lost 5 bases, and 8 bases lay between the germline ends. The CDR3 is 12 residues long. DNA of the CDR3: TGTGCCAGCACCCCAGCGACCGGGGAGCTGTTTTTT. Translating gives CASTPATGELFF.

The chain combines TRBV12-3 or TRBV12-4 with TRBJ1-2; tentative D call: TRBD1 (6 bases). CDR3 length: 12 amino acids. Trimming took 3 bases from V and 8 from J, leaving 10 bases between them. CDR3 sequence (DNA): TGTGCCAGCAGTTTTCAGGGGCCCGGCTACACCTTC. Translation: CASSFQGPGYTF.

The chain uses TRBV9 and TRBJ1-6; 7 bases align to TRBD1. The CDR3 totals 14 residues. Trimming at V came to 3 bases and at J to 9 bases, leaving 6 bases not matched to a gene. Germline CDR1 reads SGDLS; CDR2 reads YYNGEE. The CDR3 bases are TGTGCCAGCAGCGCAGGGGGGGTGGGTTCACCCCTCCACTTT. Encoded protein: CASSAGGVGSPLHF.

This clone was picked up a small number of times. This sequence joins TRBV5-4 and TRBJ2-7; TRBD1 might be the D (5 bases). CDR3 length equals 17 residues. Germline assignment: CDR1 SGHNT and CDR2 YYREEE (reference sequence). V gave up 1 base and J gave up 0 bases, with 17 bases separating them. The CDR3 DNA sequence: TGTGCCAGCAGCTTGAGTAGGGGCGCTTGGAGCTCCTACGAGCAGTACTTC. Amino acids: CASSLSRGAWSSYEQYF.

The chain combines TRBV19 with TRBJ1-2, with unresolved D. The germline V and J ends were trimmed by 7 bases and 0 bases, with 12 bases remaining between them. Germline-derived CDR1 and CDR2 are LNHDA and SQIVND (reference sequence). This CDR3 contains 14 residues. As DNA, the CDR3 is TGTGCCAGTAAGGAAGTTCCAGCTAACTATGGCTACACCTTC. The encoded protein is CASKEVPANYGYTF.

This clone was observed a single time. CDR3 amino acids: CASSLGTNYEQYF. The DNA of the CDR3 is TGTGCCAGCAGCCTCGGGACTAACTACGAGCAGTACTTC. The J gene is TRBJ2-7, the V gene TRBV12-3 or TRBV12-4; 7 bases are shared with TRBD2. The CDR3 sequence is 13 residues long. With V trimmed by 6 bases and J by 3 bases, 5 bases remained unmatched.

The V gene is TRBV3-1 (or the pseudogene TRBV3-2), the J gene TRBJ1-3, with D unresolved. Trimming shortened V by 0 bases and J by 0 bases, and 6 bases separated the two germline ends. CDR3 length: 15 residues. Germline V lookup: CDR1 LGHDT, CDR2 YNNKEL (reference sequence). Here the CDR3 reads CASSQDLSSGNTIYF. CDR3 in DNA: TGTGCCAGCAGCCAAGACTTGAGCTCTGGAAACACCATATATTTT.

The V and J genes are TRBV20-1 and TRBJ2-4, with unresolved D. V shed 1 base and J shed 7 bases, with 5 bases lying between them. From germline, CDR1 is DFQATT and CDR2 SNEGSKA (reference sequence). This CDR3 has 11 amino acids. CDR3 sequence: CSARVANIQYF. CDR3 sequence (DNA): TGCAGTGCTAGAGTGGCCAACATTCAGTACTTC.

The chain recombines TRBV18 with TRBJ2-6, with TRBD1 identical over 10 bases. V lost 2 bases and J lost 1; bases outside the gene matches: 8. This CDR3 has 19 amino acids. The germline V gene has CDR1 KGHSH and CDR2 LQKENI. CDR3 nucleotides: TGTGCCAGCTCACCAGCGGGACAGGGGCACGGTTCTGGGGCCAACGTCCTGACTTTC. The encoded protein is CASSPAGQGHGSGANVLTF.

The chain couples TRBV4-3 to TRBJ1-5; 8 bases line up with TRBD1. This CDR3 is built from 17 residues. Germline V gene lookup returns CDR1 LGHNA and CDR2 YSLEER. Losses at the gene ends were 1 base for V and 7 bases for J; bases not matched to a gene: 12. The CDR3 nucleotides read TGCGCCAGCAGCCAAGTAAGCGACAGGGGAAAGGGACAGCCCCAGCATTTT. Encoded protein: CASSQVSDRGKGQPQHF.